This is a list of T cell receptor beta chains from one sample in a study of early T cells in non-severe SARS-CoV-2 infection. MiXCR was run by TCRdb on the 5' RACE reads, yielding one entry per CDR3 protein. The repertoire holds about 40,000 distinct CDR3 sequences, about 6.5% seen once, with roughly 7.7% in the top ten. The source was whole blood, collected at baseline. The receptors come from an adult who was a healthcare worker with PCR-confirmed SARS-CoV-2 infection or an uninfected control (not recorded which). The CDR3 runs from the conserved cysteine through the conserved F or W. D genes are given only for firm matches. Size tells how often a clone was seen (once, few, many) or the class of an expanded clone, and some rows leave it out.

>TRBV6-6|TRBJ2-5|many|-
CASSPPGEETQYF
TGTGCCAGCAGTCCCCCCGGGGAAGAGACCCAGTACTTC
>TRBV3-1|TRBJ1-1|many|-
CASSLLGSEAFF
TGTGCCAGCAGCCTCCTCGGATCTGAAGCTTTCTTT
>TRBV7-9|TRBJ2-4|many|-
CASSQGRAAIKNIQYF
TGTGCCAGCAGCCAAGGTCGAGCGGCGATTAAAAACATTCAGTACTTC
>TRBV5-4|TRBJ2-3|many|-
CASTPRDSSTDTQYF
TGTGCCAGCACGCCGCGGGACTCTAGCACAGATACGCAGTATTTT
>TRBV5-1|TRBJ2-7|many|TRBD1
CASSLETGGYEQYF
TGCGCCAGCAGCTTGGAGACAGGGGGCTACGAGCAGTACTTC
>TRBV5-1|TRBJ2-7|few|TRBD1
CASNAGQAGEQYF
TGCGCCAGCAACGCCGGACAGGCCGGCGAGCAGTACTTC
>TRBV18|TRBJ1-2|many|-
CASSPPGANYGYTF
TGTGCCAGCTCACCACCGGGAGCTAACTATGGCTACACCTTC
>TRBV12-3/TRBV12-4|TRBJ1-5|few|-
CASSFGGNQPQHF
TGTGCCAGCAGTTTCGGGGGAAATCAGCCCCAGCATTTT
>TRBV20-1|TRBJ1-5|-|-
CSASSRAEIYQPQHF
TGCAGTGCCAGCTCCCGCGCCGAGATTTATCAGCCCCAGCATTTT
>TRBV12-3/TRBV12-4|TRBJ2-7|many|TRBD2
CASSPGLAVDEQYF
TGTGCCAGCAGCCCGGGACTAGCTGTCGACGAGCAGTACTTC
>TRBV30|TRBJ2-5|-|-
CAWSVLETLQETQYF
TGTGCCTGGAGTGTACTTGAGACATTGCAAGAGACCCAGTACTTC
>TRBV3-1|TRBJ2-3|-|-
CASSRDSRTQYF
TGTGCCAGCAGCCGGGACTCCAGGACGCAGTATTTT
>TRBV9|TRBJ1-6|many|-
CASSVDRDSPYPLHF
TGTGCCAGCAGCGTAGATCGGGACTCCCCTTATCCCCTCCACTTT
>TRBV7-8|TRBJ2-1|many|-
CASSLAPVNEQFF
TGTGCCAGCAGCTTAGCGCCAGTCAATGAGCAGTTCTTC
>TRBV6-1|TRBJ2-7|many|TRBD1
CASTLLAPLGQETYEQYF
TGTGCCAGCACCCTTTTGGCGCCTTTAGGACAGGAAACCTACGAGCAGTACTTC
>TRBV3-1|TRBJ2-7|many|-
CASRQSGEQYF
TGTGCCAGCCGCCAGAGCGGCGAGCAGTACTTC
>TRBV12-3/TRBV12-4|TRBJ1-1|many|-
CASNPTPNTEAFF
TGTGCCAGCAACCCAACACCGAACACTGAAGCTTTCTTT
>TRBV5-1|TRBJ2-5|-|TRBD1
CASSTGVGQETQYF
TGCGCCAGCAGCACAGGGGTGGGCCAAGAGACCCAGTACTTC
>TRBV6-2/TRBV6-3|TRBJ2-3|-|-
CASEGRTGLDTQYF
TGTGCCAGCGAAGGACGGACCGGTTTAGATACGCAGTATTTT
>TRBV7-6|TRBJ1-1|few|-
CASSLGRPGNMNTEAFF
TGTGCCAGCAGCTTAGGTCGTCCAGGAAACATGAACACTGAAGCTTTCTTT
>TRBV6-6|TRBJ1-5|medium-sized|-
CASSYQGNQPQHF
TGTGCCAGCAGTTACCAGGGCAATCAGCCCCAGCATTTT
>TRBV28|TRBJ1-1|-|-
CASSPPWYEAFF
TGTGCCAGCAGCCCTCCCTGGTACGAAGCTTTCTTT
>TRBV30|TRBJ1-3|-|-
CAWSAGDGNTIYF
TGTGCCTGGAGTGCTGGGGATGGAAACACCATATATTTT
>TRBV28|TRBJ2-1|-|TRBD2
CASSSDSGGAYNEQFF
TGTGCCAGCAGTTCCGATAGCGGGGGAGCCTACAATGAGCAGTTCTTC
>TRBV6-2/TRBV6-3|TRBJ1-5|few|-
CASSYGGAQQPQHF
TGTGCCAGCAGTTACGGGGGGGCACAACAGCCCCAGCATTTT
>TRBV6-5|TRBJ2-7|many|-
CASSYSGGEQYF
TGTGCCAGCAGTTACTCAGGGGGAGAGCAGTACTTC
>TRBV18|TRBJ2-1|many|-
CASSPDRHNEQFF
TGTGCCAGCTCACCAGACAGACACAATGAGCAGTTCTTC
>TRBV7-2|TRBJ2-7|many|-
CASSLGDRRYEQYF
TGTGCCAGCAGCTTAGGGGACCGCCGCTACGAGCAGTACTTC
>TRBV9|TRBJ2-3|many|-
CASSVGGHSTDTQYF
TGTGCCAGCAGCGTGGGGGGCCATAGCACAGATACGCAGTATTTT
>TRBV5-4|TRBJ2-1|-|TRBD2
CASSTIAGGRYNEQFF
TGTGCCAGCAGCACGATAGCGGGGGGTCGCTACAATGAGCAGTTCTTC
>TRBV5-1|TRBJ2-3|-|-
CASSPTGLSTDTQYF
TGCGCCAGCAGCCCGACAGGCCTCAGCACAGATACGCAGTATTTT
>TRBV3-1|TRBJ2-1|-|-
CASSQVQPLGNEQFF
TGTGCCAGCAGCCAAGTTCAGCCCCTCGGCAATGAGCAGTTCTTC
>TRBV7-9|TRBJ1-5|few|TRBD1
CASSSGTAFSPQHF
TGTGCCAGCAGCTCCGGGACAGCGTTTTCCCCCCAGCATTTT
>TRBV28|TRBJ1-1|-|-
CASSRHYTEAFF
TGTGCCAGCAGTCGACACTACACTGAAGCTTTCTTT
>TRBV27|TRBJ2-7|medium-sized|-
CASSHGPYEQYF
TGTGCCAGCAGTCACGGCCCCTACGAGCAGTACTTC
>TRBV11-2|TRBJ2-7|many|-
CASSLVRDHEQYF
TGTGCCAGCAGCTTAGTACGGGACCACGAGCAGTACTTC
>TRBV3-1|TRBJ1-3|-|TRBD1
CASSQGDRRISGNTIYF
TGTGCCAGCAGCCAAGGGGACAGGAGGATCTCTGGAAACACCATATATTTT
>TRBV3-1|TRBJ1-3|-|-
CASSRSAGPGNTIYF
TGTGCCAGCAGCCGCTCGGCTGGGCCTGGAAACACCATATATTTT
>TRBV24-1|TRBJ2-3|many|-
CATSDVDSFGTDTQYF
TGTGCCACCAGTGATGTGGACAGCTTTGGGACAGATACGCAGTATTTT
>TRBV6-2/TRBV6-3|TRBJ2-1|-|-
CASSTLGGEQFF
TGTGCCAGCAGTACCCTTGGGGGTGAGCAGTTCTTC
>TRBV7-2|TRBJ2-3|few|TRBD2
CASSFGLVTDTQYF
TGTGCCAGCAGCTTCGGACTAGTCACAGATACGCAGTATTTT
>TRBV29-1|TRBJ1-1|many|-
CSVAPPGVSMNTEAFF
TGCAGCGTTGCCCCCCCAGGCGTTTCAATGAACACTGAAGCTTTCTTT
>TRBV7-8|TRBJ2-3|many|-
CASSLRLDLDTQYF
TGTGCCAGCAGCCTCCGACTAGACCTAGATACGCAGTATTTT
>TRBV7-6|TRBJ2-1|-|-
CASSLDAEVDEQFF
TGTGCCAGCAGCTTAGATGCTGAGGTCGATGAGCAGTTCTTC
>TRBV5-8|TRBJ2-3|-|-
CASSFPATSLPTDTQYF
TGTGCCAGCAGCTTCCCAGCGACGTCACTGCCCACAGATACGCAGTATTTT